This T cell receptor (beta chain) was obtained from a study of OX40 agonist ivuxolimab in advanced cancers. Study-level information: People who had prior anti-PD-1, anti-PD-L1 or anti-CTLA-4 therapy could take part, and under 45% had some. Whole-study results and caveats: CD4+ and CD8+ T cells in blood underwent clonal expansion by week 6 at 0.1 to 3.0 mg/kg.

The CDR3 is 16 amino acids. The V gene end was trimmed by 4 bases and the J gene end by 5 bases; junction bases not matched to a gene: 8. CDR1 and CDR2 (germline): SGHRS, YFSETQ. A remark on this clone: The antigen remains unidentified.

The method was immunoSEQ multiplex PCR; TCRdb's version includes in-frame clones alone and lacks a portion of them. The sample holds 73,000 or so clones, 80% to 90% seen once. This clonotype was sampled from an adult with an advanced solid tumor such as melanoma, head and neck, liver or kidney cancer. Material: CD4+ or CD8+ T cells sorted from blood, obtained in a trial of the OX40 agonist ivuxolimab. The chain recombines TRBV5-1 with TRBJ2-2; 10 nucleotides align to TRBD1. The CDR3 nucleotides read TGCGCCAGCAGCGGCCGGGGGACAGGGGTAACCGGGGAGCTGTTTTTT. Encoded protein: CASSGRGTGVTGELFF.